This T cell receptor beta chain was profiled in a study of control samples from healthy donors and cancer patients (dated by TCRdb to the early 2020s). Library prep was done by the immunoSEQ multiplex PCR assay. The table comes from immuneACCESS by way of TCRdb, which keeps in-frame sequences with V and J called. Part of the clones is missing from these tables; in studies checked, under half for an unresolved V gene and the rest for unknown reasons. The sample table shows some 99,000 clones, and approximately 90% are seen once. Of the sample, under 4.5% is held by the ten largest clones. Trimming takes 4 bases from V and 4 bases from J, and the germline ends sit 11 bases apart. Reading from cysteine to phenylalanine, the CDR3 counts 13 amino acids. Left in the record is the CDR3 DNA by itself, 39 bases read in frame from the first base. As encoded in the germline V gene, CDR1 is SGHRS while CDR2 is YFSETQ.

As to this clone: Its antigen specificity is not known. Within one base of it there is no much larger clone, and no base qualities were kept.

This chain joins TRBV5-1 to TRBJ1-2; matching of 5 bases hints at TRBD1 as the D gene. The sample consisted of blood. The sequence came from a human donor in good health. The donor label of this sample is uncertain. The DNA is TGCGCCAGCAGCCCGACAGATTCCTATGGCTACACCTTC. Its coded protein is CASSPTDSYGYTF. Beyond the CDR3, the reference TRBV5-1 and TRBJ1-2 genes provide the residues; the full variable domain reads: KAGVTQTPRYLIKTRGQQVTLSCSPISGHRSVSWYQQTPGQGLQFLFEYFSETQRNKGNFPGRFSGRQFSNSRSEMNVSTLELGDSALYLCASSPTDSYGYTFGSGTRLTVV.